This T cell receptor beta chain was identified in a study of shared clonotypes between healthy human individuals. CDR1 PRHDT and CDR2 FYEKMQ come from the germline V gene (reference sequence). The CDR3 covers 15 residues. V was clipped by 5 bases and J by 7 bases; unmatched bases: 13. Sequencing was performed with immunoSEQ multiplex PCR; in TCRdb, only in-frame clones are kept and a portion is missing. This table has 2 million to 2.5 million clones, 85% to 95% appearing once. The clonotype comes from a man aged 18 to 30 in good health. Sequencing input: naive CD4+ T cells sorted from blood. Noted subset: CD45RA+ positively selected. This chain links TRBV13 with TRBJ2-5; 7 bases map to TRBD2. CDR3 loop: CASSPGTTKIGTQYF. CDR3 coding DNA: TGTGCCAGCAGCCCCGGGACTACAAAGATCGGGACCCAGTACTTC.